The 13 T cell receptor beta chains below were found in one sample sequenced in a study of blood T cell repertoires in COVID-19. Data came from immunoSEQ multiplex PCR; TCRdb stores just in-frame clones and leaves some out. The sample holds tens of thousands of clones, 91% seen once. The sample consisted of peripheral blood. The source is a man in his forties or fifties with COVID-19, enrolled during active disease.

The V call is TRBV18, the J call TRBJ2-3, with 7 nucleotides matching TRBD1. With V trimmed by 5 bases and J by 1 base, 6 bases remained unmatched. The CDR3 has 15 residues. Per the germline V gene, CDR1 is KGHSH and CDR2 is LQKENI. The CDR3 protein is CASSLSGTGTDTQYF. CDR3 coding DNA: TGTGCCAGCTCATTATCCGGGACAGGCACAGATACGCAGTATTTT.

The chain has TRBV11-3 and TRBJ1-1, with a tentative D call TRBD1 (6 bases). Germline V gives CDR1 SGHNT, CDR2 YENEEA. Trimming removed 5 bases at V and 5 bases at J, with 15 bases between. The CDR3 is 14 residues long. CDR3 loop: CASSRRGAATEAFF. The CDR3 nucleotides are TGTGCCAGCAGCCGCCGGGGGGCTGCGACTGAAGCTTTCTTT.

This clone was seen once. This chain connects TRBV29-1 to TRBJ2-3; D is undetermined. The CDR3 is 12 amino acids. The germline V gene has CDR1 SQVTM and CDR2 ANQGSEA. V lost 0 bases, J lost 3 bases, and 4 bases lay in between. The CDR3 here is CSVEDLTDTQYF. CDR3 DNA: TGCAGCGTTGAAGATCTAACAGATACGCAGTATTTT.

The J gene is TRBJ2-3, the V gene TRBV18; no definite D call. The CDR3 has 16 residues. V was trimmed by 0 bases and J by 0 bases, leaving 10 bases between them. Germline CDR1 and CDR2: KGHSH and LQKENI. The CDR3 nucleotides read TGTGCCAGCTCACCACCGGGCAGAACTAGCACAGATACGCAGTATTTT. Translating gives CASSPPGRTSTDTQYF.

In nucleotides, the CDR3 is TGTGCCAGTAGGAACCCGACAGAGCACGAGCAGTACTTC. It encodes CASRNPTEHEQYF. The chain is built from TRBV19 and TRBJ2-7; weak D call: TRBD1 (5 bases). This CDR3 has 13 amino acids. Trimming stripped 6 bases from V and 5 bases from J, with 14 bases between. Germline CDR1 is LNHDA and CDR2 is SQIVND (reference sequence). Drawing the rest from reference TRBV19 and TRBJ2-7, the complete variable domain is DGGITQSPKYLFRKEGQNVTLSCEQNLNHDAMYWYRQDPGQGLRLIYYSQIVNDFQKGDIAEGYSVSREKKESFPLTVTSAQKNPTAFYLCASRNPTEHEQYFGPGTRLTVT.

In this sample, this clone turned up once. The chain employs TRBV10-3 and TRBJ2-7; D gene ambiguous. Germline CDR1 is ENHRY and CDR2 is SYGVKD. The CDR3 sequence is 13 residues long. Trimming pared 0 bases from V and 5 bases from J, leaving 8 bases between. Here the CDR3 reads CAISESKADEQYF. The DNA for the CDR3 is TGTGCCATCAGTGAGTCGAAGGCGGACGAGCAGTACTTC.

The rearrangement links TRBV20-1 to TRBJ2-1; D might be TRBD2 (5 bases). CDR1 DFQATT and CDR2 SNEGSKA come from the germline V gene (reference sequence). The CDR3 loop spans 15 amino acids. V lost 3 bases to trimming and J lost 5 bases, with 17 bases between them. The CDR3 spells CSASSVGIRDNEQFF. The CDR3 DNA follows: TGCAGTGCTAGTTCAGTCGGGATCAGAGACAATGAGCAGTTCTTC.

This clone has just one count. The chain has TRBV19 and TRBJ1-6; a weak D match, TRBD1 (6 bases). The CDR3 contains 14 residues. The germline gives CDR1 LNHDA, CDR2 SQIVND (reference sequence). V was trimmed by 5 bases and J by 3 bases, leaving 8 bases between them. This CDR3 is CASSETGYNSPLHF. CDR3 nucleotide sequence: TGTGCCAGTAGTGAGACAGGCTATAATTCACCCCTCCACTTT.

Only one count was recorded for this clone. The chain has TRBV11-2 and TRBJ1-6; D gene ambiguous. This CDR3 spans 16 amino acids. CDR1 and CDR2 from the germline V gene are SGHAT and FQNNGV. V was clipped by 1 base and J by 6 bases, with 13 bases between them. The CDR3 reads CASSLAGPRGNSPLHF. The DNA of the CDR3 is TGTGCCAGCAGCTTAGCCGGTCCCAGAGGTAATTCACCCCTCCACTTT.

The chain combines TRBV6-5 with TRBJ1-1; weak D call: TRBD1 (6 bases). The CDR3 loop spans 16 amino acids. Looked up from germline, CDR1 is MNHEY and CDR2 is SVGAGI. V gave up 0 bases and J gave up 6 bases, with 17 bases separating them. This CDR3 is CASSYSISGPGAEAFF. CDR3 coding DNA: TGTGCCAGCAGTTACTCGATTTCCGGGCCAGGGGCTGAAGCTTTCTTT.

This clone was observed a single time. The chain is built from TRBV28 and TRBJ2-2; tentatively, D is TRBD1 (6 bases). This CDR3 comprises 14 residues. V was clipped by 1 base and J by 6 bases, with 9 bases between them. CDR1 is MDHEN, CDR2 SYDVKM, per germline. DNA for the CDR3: TGTGCCAGCAGTTTATTGGGGGCCGCCGGGGAGCTGTTTTTT. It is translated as CASSLLGAAGELFF.

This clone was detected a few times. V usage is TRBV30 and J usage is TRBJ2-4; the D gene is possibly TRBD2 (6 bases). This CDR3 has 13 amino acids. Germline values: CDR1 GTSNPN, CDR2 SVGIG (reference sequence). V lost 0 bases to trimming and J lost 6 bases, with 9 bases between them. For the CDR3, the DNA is TGTGCCTGGAGTGTGAACGGGGGAAACATTCAGTACTTC. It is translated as CAWSVNGGNIQYF.

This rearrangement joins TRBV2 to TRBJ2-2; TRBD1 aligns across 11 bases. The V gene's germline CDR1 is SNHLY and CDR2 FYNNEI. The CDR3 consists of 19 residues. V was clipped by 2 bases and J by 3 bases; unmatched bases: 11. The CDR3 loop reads CASSESRTGGVFDTGELFF. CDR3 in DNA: TGTGCCAGCAGTGAATCCAGGACAGGGGGCGTCTTTGACACCGGGGAGCTGTTTTTT.